These 23 T cell receptor beta chains were all obtained from the same sample, sequenced in a study of shared clonotypes between healthy human individuals. Naive CD8 isolation took CD45RO-negative cells positively selected for CCR7 and excluded terminally differentiated effector memory CD45RA+ cells. The assay was immunoSEQ multiplex PCR, and TCRdb's table has in-frame clones only and misses some. The repertoire consists of 1.5 million to 2.5 million clones, with about 95% occurring once and the leading ten covering more than 0.95%. Specimen: naive CD8+ T cells sorted from blood. Source of these receptors: a man aged 18-30 years in good health.

This clone was observed a few times. The same CDR3 also results from other DNA sequences found in this sample. This chain connects TRBV9 to TRBJ1-5; tentative D call: TRBD1 (5 bases). The CDR3 totals 15 residues. CDR1 and CDR2 (germline): SGDLS, YYNGEE. Trimming shortened V by 0 bases and J by 2 bases, and 9 bases separated the two germline ends. In DNA form, the CDR3 reads TGTGCCAGCAGCGTAGGAGGGGATGGCAATCAGCCCCAGCATTTT. This sequence encodes CASSVGGDGNQPQHF.

The chain is built from TRBV6-1 and TRBJ2-2; TRBD2 aligns across 9 bases. The V gene end was trimmed by 2 bases and the J gene end by 8 bases; junction bases not matched to a gene: 6. This CDR3 spans 15 amino acids. Germline CDR1 and CDR2: MNHNS and SASEGT. The CDR3 nucleotides are TGTGCCAGCAGTGAATTTTTAGCGGGGGAAGGGGAGCTGTTTTTT. As protein: CASSEFLAGEGELFF.

With regard to this clone: Other DNA sequences in this sample translate to the same CDR3. The CDR3 loop reads CASSLDGATQYF. The CDR3 DNA reads TGCGCCAGCAGCCTGGACGGAGCGACCCAGTACTTC. The J gene is TRBJ2-5, the V gene TRBV5-1; D is undetermined. The CDR3 contains 12 residues. V lost 4 bases to trimming and J lost 7 bases, with 11 bases between them. The V gene's germline CDR1 is SGHRS and CDR2 YFSETQ.

The rearrangement joins TRBV15 to TRBJ1-1, with a possible D match to TRBD1 (6 bases). The V end was cut by 9 bases, the J end by 1 base, with 6 bases between. CDR3 length: 11 residues. Germline loops: CDR1 LNHNV, CDR2 YYDKDF (reference sequence). The CDR3 sequence: CATGQNTEAFF. The DNA of the CDR3 is TGTGCCACGGGACAGAACACTGAAGCTTTCTTT.

This clone was seen once. The V gene is TRBV6-5, the J gene TRBJ1-2, with D maybe TRBD1 (5 bases). CDR3 length equals 15 residues. V lost 0 bases and J lost 2, with 10 bases in between. The germline gives CDR1 MNHEY, CDR2 SVGAGI. The CDR3 bases are TGTGCCAGCAGTTACTCCGGGACGGAGAACTATGGCTACACCTTC. Translated: CASSYSGTENYGYTF.

Regarding this clone: The limits of the CDR3 on the DNA are not certain, so only TCRdb's listed CDR3 is given. The chain recombines TRBV6-6 with TRBJ2-1; the DNA was not used to check the table's D call, TRBD2. Counting both end residues, the CDR3 totals 16 amino acids. The germline CDR1 and CDR2 sequences are MNHNY and SVGAGI (reference sequence). CDR3 sequence: CASSSSTSGRPNEQFF.

The chain links TRBV4-3 to TRBJ2-7, with D possibly matching TRBD1 (7 bases). V lost 3 bases to trimming and J lost 4 bases, with 13 bases between them. Germline V CDR1 and CDR2: LGHNA, YSLEER. This CDR3 spans 14 amino acids. CDR3 nucleotide sequence: TGCGCCAGCAGCCATGGCAGGGGGGAATACGAGCAGTACTTC. Amino acid sequence: CASSHGRGEYEQYF.

The chain has TRBV9 and TRBJ2-7; D is possibly TRBD1 or TRBD2 (5 bases each). This CDR3 spans 14 amino acids. V was cut by 4 bases and J by 3 bases, with 14 bases left in between. Germline V CDR1 and CDR2: SGDLS, YYNGEE. CDR3 DNA sequence: TGTGCCAGCAGCCCCGGACGGGACCTCTACGAGCAGTACTTC. This encodes CASSPGRDLYEQYF.

This chain joins TRBV13 and TRBJ2-7, with a weak D call TRBD2 (6 bases). This CDR3 comprises 15 residues. V was cut by 2 bases and J by 5 bases, with 16 bases left in between. The germline gives CDR1 PRHDT, CDR2 FYEKMQ (reference sequence). For the CDR3, the DNA is TGTGCCAGCAGCTTATCGGGACTCCTCCAGCACGAGCAGTACTTC. The encoded protein is CASSLSGLLQHEQYF.

The rearrangement links TRBV28 to TRBJ1-6; D is undetermined. Trimming took 2 bases from V and 7 from J, leaving 12 bases between them. The CDR3 spans 15 residues. Germline loops: CDR1 MDHEN, CDR2 SYDVKM. The CDR3 is CASSLSEVRNSPLHF. In nucleotides, the CDR3 is TGTGCCAGCAGTTTAAGTGAGGTTCGGAATTCACCCCTCCACTTT.

The genes are TRBV6-5 and TRBJ2-5; 11 bases agree with TRBD2. The CDR3 is 12 residues long. V lost 8 bases, J lost 7 bases, and 3 bases stayed unmatched. From germline, CDR1 is MNHEY and CDR2 SVGAGI. As DNA, the CDR3 is TGTGCCAGCGGGCTAGCGGGAGGGACCCAGTACTTC. Its translation: CASGLAGGTQYF.

The gene calls are TRBV28 and TRBJ2-5, with TRBD1 matching 7 bases. J lost 9 bases, V lost 6 bases, and 16 bases had no gene match. The CDR3 is made up of 15 amino acids. Per germline, CDR1 MDHEN and CDR2 SYDVKM. The CDR3, as DNA: TGTGCCAGCAGCACTTGGGGGACAGAGCAAGGGGCCCAGTACTTC. Translating it yields CASSTWGTEQGAQYF. The full variable domain, its missing parts supplied by reference TRBV28 and TRBJ2-5, is DVKVTQSSRYLVKRTGEKVFLECVQDMDHENMFWYRQDPGLGLRLIYFSYDVKMKEKGDIPEGYSVSREKKERFSLILESASTNQTSMYLCASSTWGTEQGAQYFGPGTRLLVL.

V is TRBV28 and J is TRBJ2-7; tentative D call: TRBD1 (6 bases). With 6 bases removed from V and 3 bases from J, the gap between germline ends came to 18 bases. Germline assignment: CDR1 MDHEN and CDR2 SYDVKM. The CDR3 extends over 15 amino acids. The CDR3 DNA reads TGTGCCAGCAGCTCAAACCGGGACATCGGCTACGAGCAGTACTTC. It yields the protein CASSSNRDIGYEQYF.

The rearrangement uses TRBV7-2 and TRBJ2-3; 11 positions match TRBD2. CDR1 and CDR2 from the germline V gene are SGHTA and FQGNSA. J lost 2 bases, V lost 5 bases, and 9 bases had no gene match. The CDR3 covers 17 residues. The CDR3 nucleotides are TGTGCCAGCAGCCCGACCTTGACTAGCGGGAACACAGATACGCAGTATTTT. It translates to CASSPTLTSGNTDTQYF.

In its sample, this clone was seen once. The chain joins TRBV30 to TRBJ2-3, with TRBD1 as a possible D gene (7 bases). Looked up from germline, CDR1 is GTSNPN and CDR2 is SVGIG (reference sequence). The CDR3 is 15 amino acids. Trimming removed 4 bases from V and 0 bases from J, with 14 bases in between. The CDR3 is CAWNPQGGSTDTQYF. The CDR3 nucleotides are TGTGCCTGGAACCCCCAGGGGGGAAGCACAGATACGCAGTATTTT.

The rearrangement uses TRBV27 and TRBJ2-7; the match to TRBD2 covers 10 bases. CDR3 size: 14 residues. Germline V gene lookup returns CDR1 MNHEY and CDR2 SMNVEV (reference sequence). After removal of 5 bases from V and 4 bases from J, the junction contained 5 bases not matched to a gene. CDR3 sequence reads: CASSAGLAEYEQYF. The CDR3 coding sequence is TGTGCCAGCAGTGCTGGACTAGCGGAATACGAGCAGTACTTC.

The chain carries TRBV18 and TRBJ2-2; D remains unclear. The CDR3 extends over 16 amino acids. CDR1 and CDR2 (germline): KGHSH, LQKENI. V lost 6 bases to trimming and J lost 0 bases, with 14 bases between them. This chain's CDR3 is CASSPTVSSNTGELFF. The CDR3 nucleotides read TGTGCCAGCTCCCCTACAGTATCCTCGAACACCGGGGAGCTGTTTTTT.

The chain has TRBV9 and TRBJ1-2; D might be TRBD1 (6 bases). The germline gives CDR1 SGDLS, CDR2 YYNGEE. Trimming removed 0 bases from V and 0 bases from J, with 9 bases in between. The CDR3 covers 15 residues. CDR3 in amino acids: CASSVEGHPNYGYTF. The DNA for the CDR3 is TGTGCCAGCAGCGTAGAGGGACACCCTAACTATGGCTACACCTTC.

V gene TRBV19 combines with J gene TRBJ1-1, with D perhaps matching TRBD1 (6 bases). Looked up from germline, CDR1 is LNHDA and CDR2 is SQIVND (reference sequence). There are 14 residues in the CDR3. Deletions cut 3 bases from V and 3 bases from J, with 11 bases between. The CDR3 is CASSIGGSYTEAFF. For the CDR3, the DNA is TGTGCCAGTAGTATCGGGGGCAGTTACACTGAAGCTTTCTTT.

The chain employs TRBV6-6 and TRBJ2-3, with TRBD1 matching over 8 bases. The V segment lost 4 bases and the J segment 2 bases; nucleotides outside the gene matches: 2. The CDR3 covers 14 residues. CDR1 is MNHNY, CDR2 SVGAGI, per germline (reference sequence). Written as DNA, the CDR3 is TGTGCCAGCAGTTGGACAGGGCTCACAGATACGCAGTATTTT. Its protein product is CASSWTGLTDTQYF.

The V call is TRBV4-3, the J call TRBJ2-7, with a possible D match to TRBD2 (7 bases). The CDR3 is 15 amino acids. V was shortened by 0 bases and J by 3 bases, with 12 bases between the two germline ends. Looked up from germline, CDR1 is LGHNA and CDR2 is YSLEER. CDR3 in amino acids: CASSQESGGGYEQYF. The CDR3 DNA reads TGCGCCAGCAGCCAAGAATCGGGGGGCGGCTACGAGCAGTACTTC.

This clone was observed once. The chain has TRBV11-2 and TRBJ2-7; TRBD1 matches at 9 bases. Germline trimming cut 2 bases from V and 6 bases from J; bases unmatched to any gene: 11. The CDR3 consists of 16 residues. CDR1 and CDR2 from the germline V gene are SGHAT and FQNNGV. CDR3 sequence reads: CASSLLRGQGRGEQYF. CDR3 in DNA: TGTGCCAGCAGCTTACTCAGGGGACAGGGACGCGGCGAGCAGTACTTC.

This clone was seen only once. This chain joins TRBV6-7 and TRBJ2-7, with 15 bases that match TRBD2. TRBV6-7 is an open reading frame whose function is uncertain. J lost 2 bases, V lost 9 bases, and 2 bases had no gene match. The length of the CDR3 is 14 residues. The CDR3 DNA follows: TGTGCCAGAGGGACTAGCGGGAGGCCCTACGAGCAGTACTTC. The encoded protein is CARGTSGRPYEQYF.